The 15 T cell receptor beta chains below come from one sample, sequenced in a study of blood T cell repertoires in COVID-19. Sequencing used immunoSEQ multiplex PCR; TCRdb keeps in-frame clones, though not all of them. This repertoire shows about 200,000 clones, about 90% found once; its top ten account for about 2%. Sample: peripheral blood. These receptors were obtained from a man aged 35-49 years with active or convalescent COVID-19.

This clone was found once. CDR3 sequence: CASSSRTQGRTGELFF. The CDR3 nucleotides are TGTGCCAGCAGCTCGCGTACACAGGGAAGGACCGGGGAGCTGTTTTTT. The V gene is TRBV3-1 (or the pseudogene TRBV3-2), the J gene TRBJ2-2, with TRBD1 as a possible D gene (6 bases). V was trimmed by 5 bases and J by 5 bases, leaving 18 bases between them. Looked up from germline, CDR1 is LGHDT and CDR2 is YNNKEL (reference sequence). This CDR3 spans 16 amino acids.

This chain uses TRBV30 with TRBJ2-3; tentatively, D is TRBD2 (5 bases). In germline, CDR1 is GTSNPN, CDR2 SVGIG (reference sequence). Trimming shortened V by 3 bases and J by 2 bases, and 15 bases separated the two germline ends. The CDR3 sequence is 15 residues long. The CDR3 protein is CAWRGAGSHTDTQYF. The CDR3, as DNA: TGTGCCTGGAGAGGTGCGGGCAGTCACACAGATACGCAGTATTTT.

As regards this clone: Other DNA sequences from this sample encode an identical CDR3 as well. The CDR3 sequence: CASSLVPYEQYF. CDR3 nucleotide sequence: TGTGCCAGCAGCCTCGTCCCCTACGAGCAGTACTTC. The chain joins TRBV28 to TRBJ2-7; D is unresolved. The germline V gene encodes CDR1 MDHEN and CDR2 SYDVKM. The CDR3 extends over 12 amino acids. The V end was cut by 6 bases, the J end by 2 bases, with 8 bases between.

This chain connects TRBV27 to TRBJ2-3, with 8 bases identical to TRBD2. V dropped 5 bases and J dropped 2; count of bases not matched to a gene: 9. CDR1 and CDR2 (germline): MNHEY, SMNVEV (reference sequence). This CDR3 has 16 residues. This chain's CDR3 is CASSPLPAGATDTQYF. CDR3 in DNA: TGTGCCAGCAGTCCCCTCCCAGCGGGGGCCACAGATACGCAGTATTTT.

The chain has TRBV5-1 and TRBJ1-4, with 8 bases matching TRBD1. This CDR3 is 14 amino acids long. Germline-derived CDR1 and CDR2 are SGHRS and YFSETQ. J gave up 8 bases and V 4 bases, and 7 bases lay outside the gene matches. The CDR3 sequence is CASSTTGDAEKLFF. The CDR3 DNA follows: TGCGCCAGCAGCACGACAGGGGACGCGGAAAAACTGTTTTTT.

The CDR3 DNA follows: TGCGCCAGCAGCTTGGGTCAGGGTAGCACTGAAGCTTTCTTT. This gives the protein CASSLGQGSTEAFF. V usage is TRBV5-1 and J usage is TRBJ1-1, with TRBD1 as a possible D gene (5 bases). Between the trimmed V and J ends, which lost 0 bases and 4 bases, there was a span of 10 bases. This CDR3 comprises 14 residues. Germline assignment: CDR1 SGHRS and CDR2 YFSETQ. Complete variable domain (other parts from reference TRBV5-1 and TRBJ1-1): KAGVTQTPRYLIKTRGQQVTLSCSPISGHRSVSWYQQTPGQGLQFLFEYFSETQRNKGNFPGRFSGRQFSNSRSEMNVSTLELGDSALYLCASSLGQGSTEAFFGQGTRLTVV.

The chain has TRBV5-1 and TRBJ2-7; 13 nucleotides agree with TRBD2. This CDR3 spans 17 amino acids. Germline CDR1 is SGHRS and CDR2 is YFSETQ. V lost 4 bases, J lost 5 bases, and 12 bases stayed unmatched. CDR3: CASSRTSGSTGTNEQYF. In nucleotides, the CDR3 is TGCGCCAGCAGCCGGACTAGCGGGAGTACCGGGACCAACGAGCAGTACTTC.

This rearrangement joins TRBV19 to TRBJ1-1; no clear D. The CDR3 spans 14 residues. Germline CDR1 and CDR2: LNHDA and SQIVND (reference sequence). Trimming took 2 bases from V and 10 from J, leaving 17 bases between them. In nucleotides, the CDR3 is TGTGCCAGTAGTATATTGGGCGGTGGAGGGAGAGCTTTCTTT. Encoded protein: CASSILGGGGRAFF.

J is TRBJ1-2 and V is TRBV18; the D gene is possibly TRBD1 (5 bases). The CDR3 is 18 amino acids. Germline values: CDR1 KGHSH, CDR2 LQKENI. With 2 bases removed from V and 4 bases from J, the gap between germline ends came to 23 bases. The CDR3 coding sequence is TGTGCCAGCTCACCAGTTGAGCAAAGTGGGGCAAGTGGCTATGGCTACACCTTC. It encodes CASSPVEQSGASGYGYTF.

The chain employs TRBV18 and TRBJ2-7, with TRBD1 as a possible D gene (5 bases). Trimming shortened V by 8 bases and J by 5 bases, and 10 bases separated the two germline ends. The CDR3 totals 11 residues. CDR1 and CDR2 (germline): KGHSH, LQKENI. In DNA form, the CDR3 reads TGTGCCAGCCCCAAGGGGAACGAGCAGTACTTC. Amino acid sequence: CASPKGNEQYF.

Here the CDR3 DNA reads TGTGCCAGCAGCCACCCCCTAGGGGTGGCTGGGGAGACCCAGTACTTC. It translates to CASSHPLGVAGETQYF. The chain has TRBV4-2 and TRBJ2-5; possible D gene TRBD1, 5 bases. CDR1 LGHNA and CDR2 YNFKEQ come from the germline V gene. Trimming removed 3 bases from V and 5 bases from J, with 19 bases in between. The CDR3 loop spans 16 amino acids.

This chain joins TRBV2 and TRBJ2-3; D unresolved. The germline gives CDR1 SNHLY, CDR2 FYNNEI. The CDR3 contains 13 residues. V was trimmed by 3 bases and J by 2 bases, leaving 6 bases between them. For the CDR3, the DNA is TGTGCCAGCAGTGAGGGCCCCACAGATACGCAGTATTTT. Translated, it gives CASSEGPTDTQYF.

V usage is TRBV15 and J usage is TRBJ1-5; D ambiguous. Germline V gene data show CDR1 as LNHNV and CDR2 as YYDKDF (reference sequence). This CDR3 is 13 amino acids long. Trimming shortened V by 0 bases and J by 5 bases, and 5 bases separated the two germline ends. The CDR3 bases are TGTGCCACCAGCAGAGACGGGGATCAGCCCCAGCATTTT. Protein sequence: CATSRDGDQPQHF.

The CDR3 DNA is TGTGCCAGCTCACCACCGTCGGGACAGACCTACGAGCAGTACTTC. Translating it yields CASSPPSGQTYEQYF. The chain uses TRBV18 and TRBJ2-7; 7 positions match TRBD1. The CDR3 is 15 amino acids. Trimming cost V 0 bases and J 2 bases; bases outside gene matches: 4. Germline V gives CDR1 KGHSH, CDR2 LQKENI.

The rearrangement joins TRBV15 to TRBJ1-2; the D is unclear. Germline V CDR1 and CDR2: LNHNV, YYDKDF (reference sequence). This CDR3 is built from 14 residues. The germline V and J ends were trimmed by 4 bases and 2 bases, with 11 bases remaining between them. The CDR3 DNA reads as TGTGCCACCAGCACCCCGGAGCGGAACTATGGCTACACCTTC. Its protein is CATSTPERNYGYTF.